Each of the 15 T cell receptor beta chains below was sequenced from the same sample in a study of T cells after yellow fever vaccination. TCRdb re-analysed the 5' RACE reads in MiXCR, keeping a single row per CDR3 protein. The data show under 150,000 distinct CDR3 sequences, 7.7% seen once. Sequenced here: CD4+ T cells sorted from PBMCs, sampled 5 days after the yellow fever booster vaccination. The source of these receptors is a man aged 25 to 40 who received the YFV17D yellow fever vaccine.

This chain uses TRBV20-1 with TRBJ2-3; the match to TRBD2 covers 8 bases. J lost 4 bases, V lost 0 bases, and 15 bases had no gene match. Germline V lookup: CDR1 DFQATT, CDR2 SNEGSKA (reference sequence). CDR3 length: 18 amino acids. The CDR3, as DNA: TGCAGTGCTAGAGATGCGGGAGGCGTGATCGCGGGGTCAGATACGCAGTATTTT. It encodes CSARDAGGVIAGSDTQYF.

This clonotype was observed many times. The chain recombines TRBV4-3 with TRBJ1-6; no definite D call. Between the trimmed V and J ends, which lost 5 bases and 10 bases, there was a span of 21 bases. This CDR3 spans 16 amino acids. Germline CDR1 is LGHNA and CDR2 is YSLEER. In DNA, the CDR3 is TGCGCCAGCAGCTCAGCGGTGGTAGGAGGCATGTCACCCCTCCACTTT. Its translation: CASSSAVVGGMSPLHF.

In its sample, this clonotype was seen many times. The rearrangement links TRBV20-1 to TRBJ2-7; the D call may be TRBD1 or TRBD2 (5 bases each). The CDR3 covers 13 residues. The V gene's germline CDR1 is DFQATT and CDR2 SNEGSKA (reference sequence). Between the trimmed V and J ends, which lost 3 bases and 5 bases, there was a span of 14 bases. CDR3 in DNA: TGCAGTGCTAGGGGGGTGGGAAGAGACGAGCAGTACTTC. It is translated as CSARGVGRDEQYF.

In its sample, this clonotype was seen many times. The V gene is TRBV5-1, the J gene TRBJ2-5; TRBD2 matches at 12 bases. The CDR3 covers 17 residues. CDR1 and CDR2 (germline): SGHRS, YFSETQ. The trim removed 4 bases at V and 5 bases at J, leaving 12 bases unmatched. The CDR3: CASSPDPTSGRKETQYF. Written as DNA, the CDR3 is TGCGCCAGCAGCCCCGATCCGACTAGCGGGAGAAAGGAGACCCAGTACTTC.

J is TRBJ2-5 and V is TRBV7-8; tentative D call: TRBD2 (5 bases). Looked up from germline, CDR1 is SGHVS and CDR2 is FQNEAQ. Trimming shortened V by 5 bases and J by 0 bases, and 16 bases separated the two germline ends. This CDR3 has 16 amino acids. The CDR3 DNA sequence: TGTGCCAGCAGCACCCCGCGGGCAGGCTACCAAGAGACCCAGTACTTC. This sequence encodes CASSTPRAGYQETQYF.

V gene TRBV7-2 combines with J gene TRBJ2-7; D assignment may be TRBD1 or TRBD2 (5 bases each). Germline V gene data show CDR1 as SGHTA and CDR2 as FQGNSA. The V gene lost 4 bases and the J gene lost 2 bases, with 12 bases spanning the gap. CDR3 length: 14 amino acids. CDR3: CASSSRDPTYEQYF. The CDR3 nucleotides are TGTGCCAGCAGCTCCCGGGACCCCACCTACGAGCAGTACTTC.

The table lists this clonotype with many counts. The J gene is TRBJ2-5, the V gene TRBV6-2 or TRBV6-3; D might be TRBD2 (6 bases). CDR3 length equals 15 residues. Between the trimmed V and J ends, which lost 6 bases and 2 bases, there was a span of 16 bases. Germline CDR1 reads MNHEY; CDR2 reads SVGEGT. CDR3 DNA: TGTGCCAGCAGGATTAGTCTCGCGGGACAAGAGACCCAGTACTTC. This codes for CASRISLAGQETQYF.

This clonotype was recorded many times. This sequence joins TRBV20-1 and TRBJ1-1, with no clear D. This CDR3 is built from 12 residues. V was pared by 2 bases and J by 8 bases, with 12 bases between. Germline assignment: CDR1 DFQATT and CDR2 SNEGSKA (reference sequence). CDR3 DNA sequence: TGCAGTGCTAGACTCCCCAACCGCGAAGCTTTCTTT. Protein: CSARLPNREAFF.

This clonotype was observed many times. J is TRBJ2-1 and V is TRBV10-2, with 8 bases identical to TRBD2. Germline V gene lookup returns CDR1 WSHSY and CDR2 SAAADI. This CDR3 is 16 amino acids long. The junction had 10 bases not matched to a gene; V was cut back by 5 bases and J by 4 bases. The CDR3 loop is CASSPGLSGSYNEQFF. CDR3 nucleotides: TGCGCCAGCAGTCCGGGGCTAAGCGGGAGTTACAATGAGCAGTTCTTC.

This clonotype was seen many times. The chain has TRBV15 and TRBJ2-1; the match to TRBD1 covers 7 bases. Per the germline V gene, CDR1 is LNHNV and CDR2 is YYDKDF (reference sequence). With V trimmed by 2 bases and J by 13 bases, 8 bases remained unmatched. This CDR3 contains 13 residues. The DNA of the CDR3 is TGTGCCACCAGCAGAACCCTAGGGGGCGTACAGTTCTTC. Its protein is CATSRTLGGVQFF.

This clonotype was seen ten or more times. The gene calls are TRBV11-2 and TRBJ2-6; 7 bases align to TRBD2. The CDR3 loop spans 19 amino acids. V dropped 6 bases and J dropped 0; count of bases not matched to a gene: 14. The V gene's germline CDR1 is SGHAT and CDR2 FQNNGV. CDR3 region: CASRTWEGNSTSGANVLTF. DNA of the CDR3: TGTGCCAGCAGGACCTGGGAGGGGAACTCTACCTCTGGGGCCAACGTCCTGACTTTC.

This clonotype was detected ten times or more. Here the CDR3 DNA reads TGTGCCAGCAGTTTAGCGCTAGGTCAGCCCCAGCATTTT. It is translated as CASSLALGQPQHF. The V and J genes are TRBV12-3 or TRBV12-4 and TRBJ1-5; D gene ambiguous. The CDR3 has 13 amino acids. V dropped 0 bases and J dropped 6 bases, with 6 bases sitting between them.

This clonotype was seen repeatedly, ten times or more. The V and J genes are TRBV7-2 and TRBJ1-6; maybe TRBD1 (6 bases). V dropped 7 bases and J dropped 5 bases, with 15 bases sitting between them. The CDR3 loop spans 15 amino acids. CDR1 is SGHTA, CDR2 FQGNSA, per germline. For the CDR3, the DNA is TGTGCCAGCAAGATGGACAGTTCCCATAATTCACCCCTCCACTTT. Its translation is CASKMDSSHNSPLHF. The variable domain in full, with the rest retrieved from reference TRBV7-2 and TRBJ1-6, is GAGVSQSPSNKVTEKGKDVELRCDPISGHTALYWYRQSLGQGLEFLIYFQGNSAPDKSGLPSDRFSAERTGGSVSTLTIQRTQQEDSAVYLCASKMDSSHNSPLHFGNGTRLTVT.

For this clonotype: A single base separates this from a much larger clone, so it may be a read error. This chain joins TRBV7-9 and TRBJ2-5, with D perhaps TRBD1 (6 bases). This CDR3 has 15 amino acids. Germline lookup yields CDR1 SEHNR and CDR2 FQNEAQ (reference sequence). V lost 2 bases and J 5 bases, leaving 15 bases between the germline ends. The CDR3 nucleotides are TGTGCCAGCAGCTTACTAGTGGGGGCCGGGGAGACCCAGTACTTC. Protein: CASSLLVGAGETQYF.

The J gene is TRBJ2-5, the V gene TRBV7-2, with 9 bases identical to TRBD1. Losses at the gene ends were 3 bases for V and 7 bases for J; bases not matched to a gene: 9. Germline CDR1 is SGHTA and CDR2 is FQGNSA. The CDR3 runs to 15 residues. CDR3 sequence reads: CASSFRTGAPGTQYF. CDR3 coding DNA: TGTGCCAGCAGCTTCCGGACAGGGGCTCCGGGGACCCAGTACTTC.